This T cell receptor (beta chain) was observed in a study of blood T cell repertoires in COVID-19. Study in general: COVID-19 samples collected from the United States, Italy and Spain covered acute and convalescent phases. PBMCs, B-cell-depleted T cells, or T cells provided the cDNA or gDNA that made up the material.

Original methodology: Estimated nucleated cell counts came from reference gene primer amplification. Clones were sequenced by immunoSEQ multiplex PCR, and TCRdb holds only the in-frame ones, with some missing. V, J and clone size were drawn from that table, and D and trimming were deduced from the DNA. The sample lists 98,000 or so clones; about four fifths were seen once. The CDR3 totals 14 residues. After removal of 3 bases from V and 3 bases from J, the junction contained 7 bases not matched to a gene. CDR1 and CDR2 from the germline V gene are GTSNPN and SVGIG (reference sequence). The specimen was peripheral blood. The TCR originated in a woman in her seventies with acute or convalescent COVID-19. The gene calls are TRBV30 and TRBJ2-5, with 7 positions matching TRBD2. The CDR3 is CAWRSAGVEETQYF. DNA of the CDR3: TGTGCCTGGAGATCGGCGGGAGTGGAAGAGACCCAGTACTTC.